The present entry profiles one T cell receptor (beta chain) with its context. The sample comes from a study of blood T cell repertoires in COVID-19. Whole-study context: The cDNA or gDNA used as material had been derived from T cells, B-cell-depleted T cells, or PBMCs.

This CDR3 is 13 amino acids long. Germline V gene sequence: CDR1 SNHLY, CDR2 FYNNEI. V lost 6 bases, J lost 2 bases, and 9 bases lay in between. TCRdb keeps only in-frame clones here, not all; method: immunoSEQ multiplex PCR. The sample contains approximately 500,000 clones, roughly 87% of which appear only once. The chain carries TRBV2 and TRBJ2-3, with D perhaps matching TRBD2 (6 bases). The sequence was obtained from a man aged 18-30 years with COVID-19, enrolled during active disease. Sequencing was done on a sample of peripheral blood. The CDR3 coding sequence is TGTGCCAGCAGCTGGGAGGACACAGATACGCAGTATTTT. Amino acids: CASSWEDTDTQYF.